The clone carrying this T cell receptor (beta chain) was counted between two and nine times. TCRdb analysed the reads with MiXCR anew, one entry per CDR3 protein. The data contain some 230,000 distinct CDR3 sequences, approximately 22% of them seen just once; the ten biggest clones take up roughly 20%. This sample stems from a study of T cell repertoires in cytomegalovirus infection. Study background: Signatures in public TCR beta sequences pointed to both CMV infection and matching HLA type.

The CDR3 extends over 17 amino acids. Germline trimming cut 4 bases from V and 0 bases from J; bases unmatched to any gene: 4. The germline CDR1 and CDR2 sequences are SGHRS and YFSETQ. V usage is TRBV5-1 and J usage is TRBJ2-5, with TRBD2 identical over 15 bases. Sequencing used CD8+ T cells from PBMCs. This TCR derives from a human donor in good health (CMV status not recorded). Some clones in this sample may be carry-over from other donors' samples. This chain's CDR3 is CASSGGLAGGDQETQYF. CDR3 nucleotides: TGCGCCAGCAGCGGGGGACTAGCGGGGGGCGACCAAGAGACCCAGTACTTC.